This TCR beta chain was recovered during a study of glioma-infiltrating T cells. Whole-study findings and limits: Non-neoplastic patients had below-expected tissue-blood divergence, while all gliomas exceeded expectation. Only very few CDR3 sequences appeared in both tissue and blood.

V dropped 1 base and J dropped 7 bases, with 8 bases sitting between them. From germline, CDR1 is SNHLY and CDR2 FYNNEI. This CDR3 spans 13 amino acids. Using RNA template, CDR3s of TCR alpha and beta were amplified with iRepertoire arm-PCR. One-step reverse transcription and amplification started from roughly 100-400 ng of tissue mRNA or PBMC total RNA. From the multiplex PCR reads, TCRdb called clonotypes with MiXCR, one entry per CDR3 protein. The sample shows tens of thousands of distinct CDR3 sequences, less than 30% of them seen only once. This clonotype was detected many times. What it binds is unknown.

The sequenced sample was glioma tissue, nonneoplastic brain tissue, or PBMCs (not recorded which). The sequence derives from a human donor with low-grade glioma or glioblastoma, undergoing nonglioma brain surgery, or in good health (not recorded which). The chain is built from TRBV2 and TRBJ1-5; no clear D. CDR3 nucleotides: TGTGCCAGCAGTGAAGAGAGGAACCAGCCCCAGCATTTT. Protein product: CASSEERNQPQHF.